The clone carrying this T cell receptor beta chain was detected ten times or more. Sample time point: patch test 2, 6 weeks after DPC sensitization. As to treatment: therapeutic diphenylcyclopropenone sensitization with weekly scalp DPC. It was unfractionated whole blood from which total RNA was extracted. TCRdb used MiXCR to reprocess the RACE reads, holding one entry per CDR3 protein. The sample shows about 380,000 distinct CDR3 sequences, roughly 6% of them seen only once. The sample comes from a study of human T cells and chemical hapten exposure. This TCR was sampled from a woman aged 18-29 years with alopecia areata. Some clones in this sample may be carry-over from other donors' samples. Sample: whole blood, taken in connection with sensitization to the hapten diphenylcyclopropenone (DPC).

CDR3 sequence reads: CASSTGPYSTDTQYF. In DNA form, the CDR3 reads TGTGCCAGCAGCACTGGGCCTTATAGCACAGATACGCAGTATTTT. V usage is TRBV7-9 and J usage is TRBJ2-3, with D unresolved. This CDR3 spans 15 amino acids. Trimming stripped 5 bases from V and 0 bases from J, with 12 bases between. Germline values: CDR1 SEHNR, CDR2 FQNEAQ (reference sequence).